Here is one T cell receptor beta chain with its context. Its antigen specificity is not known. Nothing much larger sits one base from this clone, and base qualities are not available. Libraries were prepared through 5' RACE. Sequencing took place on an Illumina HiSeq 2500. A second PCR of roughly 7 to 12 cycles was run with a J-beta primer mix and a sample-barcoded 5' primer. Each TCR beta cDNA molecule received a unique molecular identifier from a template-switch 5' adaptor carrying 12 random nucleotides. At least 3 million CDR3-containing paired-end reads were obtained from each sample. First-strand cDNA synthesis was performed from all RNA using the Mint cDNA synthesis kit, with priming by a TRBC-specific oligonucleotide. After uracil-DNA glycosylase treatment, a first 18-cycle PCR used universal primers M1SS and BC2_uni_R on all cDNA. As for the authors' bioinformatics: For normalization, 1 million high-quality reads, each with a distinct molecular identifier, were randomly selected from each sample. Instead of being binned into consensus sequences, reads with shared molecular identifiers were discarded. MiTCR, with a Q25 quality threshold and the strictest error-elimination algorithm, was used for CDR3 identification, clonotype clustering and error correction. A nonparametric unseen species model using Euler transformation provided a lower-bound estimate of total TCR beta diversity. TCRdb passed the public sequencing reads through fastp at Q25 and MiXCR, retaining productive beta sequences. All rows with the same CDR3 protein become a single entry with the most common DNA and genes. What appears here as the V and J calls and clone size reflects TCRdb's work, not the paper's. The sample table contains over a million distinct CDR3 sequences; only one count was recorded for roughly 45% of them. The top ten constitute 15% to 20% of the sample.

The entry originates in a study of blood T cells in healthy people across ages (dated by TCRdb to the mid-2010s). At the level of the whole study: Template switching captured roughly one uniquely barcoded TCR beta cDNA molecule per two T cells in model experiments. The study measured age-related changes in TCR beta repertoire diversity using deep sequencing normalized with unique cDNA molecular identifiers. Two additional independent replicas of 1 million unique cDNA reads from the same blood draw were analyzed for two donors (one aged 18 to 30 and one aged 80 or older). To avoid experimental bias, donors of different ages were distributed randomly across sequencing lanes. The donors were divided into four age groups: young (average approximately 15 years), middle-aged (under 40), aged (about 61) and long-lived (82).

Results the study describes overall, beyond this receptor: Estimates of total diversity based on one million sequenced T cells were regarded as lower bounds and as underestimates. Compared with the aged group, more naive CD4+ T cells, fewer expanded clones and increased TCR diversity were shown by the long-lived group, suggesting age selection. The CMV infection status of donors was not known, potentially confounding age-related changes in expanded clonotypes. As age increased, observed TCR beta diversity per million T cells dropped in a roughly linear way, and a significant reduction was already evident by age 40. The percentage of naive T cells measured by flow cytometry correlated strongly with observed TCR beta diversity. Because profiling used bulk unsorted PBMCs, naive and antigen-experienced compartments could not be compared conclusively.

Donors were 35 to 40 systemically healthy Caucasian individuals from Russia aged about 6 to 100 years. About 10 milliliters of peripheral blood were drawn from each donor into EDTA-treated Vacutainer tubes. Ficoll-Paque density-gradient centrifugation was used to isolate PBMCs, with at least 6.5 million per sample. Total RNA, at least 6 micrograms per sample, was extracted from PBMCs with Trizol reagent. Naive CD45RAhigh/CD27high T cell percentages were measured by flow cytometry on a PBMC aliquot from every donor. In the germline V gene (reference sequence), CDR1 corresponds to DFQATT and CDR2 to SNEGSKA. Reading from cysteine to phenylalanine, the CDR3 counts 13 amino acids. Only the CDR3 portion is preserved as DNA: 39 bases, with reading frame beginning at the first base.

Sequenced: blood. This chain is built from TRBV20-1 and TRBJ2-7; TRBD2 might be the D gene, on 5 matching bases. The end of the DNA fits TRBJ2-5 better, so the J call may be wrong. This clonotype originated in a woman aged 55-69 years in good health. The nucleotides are TGCAGTGCTAGAGTACCGGGAAAAGAGACCCAGTACTTC. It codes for CSARVPGKETQYF.